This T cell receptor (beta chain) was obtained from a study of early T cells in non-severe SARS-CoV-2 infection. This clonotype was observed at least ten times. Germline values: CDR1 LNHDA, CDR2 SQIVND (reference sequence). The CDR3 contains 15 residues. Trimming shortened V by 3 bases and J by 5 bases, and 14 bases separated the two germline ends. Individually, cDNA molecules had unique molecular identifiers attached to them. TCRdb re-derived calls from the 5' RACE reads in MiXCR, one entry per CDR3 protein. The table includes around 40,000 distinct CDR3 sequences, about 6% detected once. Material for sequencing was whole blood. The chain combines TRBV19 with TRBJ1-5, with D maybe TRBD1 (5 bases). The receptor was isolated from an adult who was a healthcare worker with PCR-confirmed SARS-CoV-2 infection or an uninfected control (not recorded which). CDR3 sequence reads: CASSMLSGSDQPQHF. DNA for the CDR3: TGTGCCAGTAGTATGTTGTCAGGGTCGGATCAGCCCCAGCATTTT.